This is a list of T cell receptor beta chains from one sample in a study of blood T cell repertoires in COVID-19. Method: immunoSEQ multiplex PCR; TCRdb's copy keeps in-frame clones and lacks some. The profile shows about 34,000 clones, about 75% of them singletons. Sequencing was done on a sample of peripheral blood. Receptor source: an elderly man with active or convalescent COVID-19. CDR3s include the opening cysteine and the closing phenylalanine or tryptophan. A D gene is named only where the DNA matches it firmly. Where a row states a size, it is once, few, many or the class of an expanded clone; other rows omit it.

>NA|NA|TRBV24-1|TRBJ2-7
TGTGCCACCAGTGCCACCCCCGGGTCCAGCTACGAGCAGTACTTC
CATSATPGSSYEQYF
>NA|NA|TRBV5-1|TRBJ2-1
TGCGCCAGCAGCTTGGATCTGCCGGACTCGGGTTACAATGAGCAGTTCTTC
CASSLDLPDSGYNEQFF
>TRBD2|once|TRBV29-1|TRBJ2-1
TGCAGCGGTAGCGGGTCGAAAGTATACAATGAGCAGTTCTTC
CSGSGSKVYNEQFF
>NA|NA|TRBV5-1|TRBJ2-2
TGCGCCAGCAGCTTGGAATGGTCAGGTCTAGCAGAGCTGTTTTTT
CASSLEWSGLAELFF
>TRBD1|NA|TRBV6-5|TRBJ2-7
TGTGCCATAACCCGGGACAGTTACGAGCAGTACTTC
CAITRDSYEQYF
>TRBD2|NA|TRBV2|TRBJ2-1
TGTGCCAGCAGTAGCGGGAACTACAATGAGCAGTTCTTC
CASSSGNYNEQFF
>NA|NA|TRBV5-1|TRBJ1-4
TGCGCCAGCAGATTGGCAGATAATGAAAAACTGTTTTTT
CASRLADNEKLFF
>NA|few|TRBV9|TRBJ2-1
TGTGCCAGCAGCGTAACGGGGAGTGGTTACAATGAGCAGTTCTTC
CASSVTGSGYNEQFF
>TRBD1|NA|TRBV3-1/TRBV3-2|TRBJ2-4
TGTGCCAGCAGCCAAGAGCGGCAGGGGGATTATAAAAACATTCAGTACTTC
CASSQERQGDYKNIQYF
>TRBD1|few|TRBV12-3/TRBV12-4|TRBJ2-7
TGTGCCAGCAGACCAACAGGGGTCCACGAGCAGTACTTC
CASRPTGVHEQYF